Listed below are T cell receptor beta chains from one sample, sequenced in a study of blood T cell repertoires in COVID-19. Profiling relied on immunoSEQ multiplex PCR, and the TCRdb table lists in-frame clones only, not all of them. Seen here are roughly 350,000 clones, more than 70% observed once, and the top ten hold about 7.3%. Sequencing was performed on peripheral blood. Source of these receptors: a woman in her 70s with COVID-19, enrolled during active disease. The CDR3 runs from the conserved cysteine through the conserved F or W. The D gene is left open where the match is weak. Where a row states a size, it is once, few, many or the class of an expanded clone; other rows omit it.

j_call: TRBJ1-1
clone_size: few
v_call: TRBV10-3
d_call: .
cdr3_nt: TGTGCCATCACTACGGACAGTCTCGGGGACACTGAAGCTTTCTTT
cdr3_aa: CAITTDSLGDTEAFF

j_call: TRBJ1-6
clone_size: .
v_call: TRBV10-3
d_call: .
cdr3_nt: TGTGCCACCGGCGGCAGAAGCTCCTATAATTCACCCCTCCACTTT
cdr3_aa: CATGGRSSYNSPLHF

j_call: TRBJ1-6
clone_size: .
v_call: TRBV6-5
d_call: TRBD1
cdr3_nt: TGTGCCAGCAGTTATGAGGGACAGGGGTATTCACCCCTCCACTTT
cdr3_aa: CASSYEGQGYSPLHF

j_call: TRBJ1-1
clone_size: .
v_call: TRBV10-3
d_call: TRBD1
cdr3_nt: TGTGCCATCAGTGACGGACAGGGTTTACAAGCTTTCTTT
cdr3_aa: CAISDGQGLQAFF

j_call: TRBJ1-2
clone_size: .
v_call: TRBV6-5
d_call: .
cdr3_nt: TGTGCCAGCAGTTACTCCGGGACATTCGACTATGGCTACACCTTC
cdr3_aa: CASSYSGTFDYGYTF

j_call: TRBJ2-6
clone_size: .
v_call: TRBV5-1
d_call: .
cdr3_nt: TGCGCCAGCAGCTCCACAGGGAGTGGGGCCAACGTCCTGACTTTC
cdr3_aa: CASSSTGSGANVLTF

j_call: TRBJ2-7
clone_size: .
v_call: TRBV7-6
d_call: .
cdr3_nt: TGTGCCAGCAGCTTAGGGGTCCGGGAAGGGCAGTACTTC
cdr3_aa: CASSLGVREGQYF

j_call: TRBJ2-3
clone_size: .
v_call: TRBV24-1
d_call: TRBD2
cdr3_nt: TGTGCCACCAGTGATCATAGCGGGGGGCGCGGAGATACGCAGTATTTT
cdr3_aa: CATSDHSGGRGDTQYF

j_call: TRBJ1-2
clone_size: .
v_call: TRBV28
d_call: .
cdr3_nt: TGTGCCAGCAACCCCAACAGGGTGAGTGGCTACACCTTC
cdr3_aa: CASNPNRVSGYTF

j_call: TRBJ2-1
clone_size: .
v_call: TRBV12-3/TRBV12-4
d_call: .
cdr3_nt: TGTGCCAGCACCCCTCGTCCCTACAATGAGCAGTTCTTC
cdr3_aa: CASTPRPYNEQFF

j_call: TRBJ1-5
clone_size: .
v_call: TRBV27
d_call: .
cdr3_nt: TGTGCCAGCAGTTTAACAGTCAATCAGCCCCAGCATTTT
cdr3_aa: CASSLTVNQPQHF

j_call: TRBJ1-1
clone_size: .
v_call: TRBV19
d_call: .
cdr3_nt: TGTGCCAGTAGCGGGACATTCCGCACCACAGGGACGAACACTGAAGCTTTCTTT
cdr3_aa: CASSGTFRTTGTNTEAFF

j_call: TRBJ2-1
clone_size: .
v_call: TRBV29-1
d_call: TRBD2
cdr3_nt: TGCAGCGGGAATAGCGGGGGACCCTCCTACAATGAGCAGTTCTTC
cdr3_aa: CSGNSGGPSYNEQFF

j_call: TRBJ2-7
clone_size: few
v_call: TRBV5-5
d_call: .
cdr3_nt: TGTGCCAGCAGCTTGGACCCTTGGAGCTCCTACGAGCAGTACTTC
cdr3_aa: CASSLDPWSSYEQYF

j_call: TRBJ2-7
clone_size: .
v_call: TRBV5-1
d_call: .
cdr3_nt: TGCGCCAGCAGCGAGGTACCGCACGAGCAGTACTTC
cdr3_aa: CASSEVPHEQYF

j_call: TRBJ1-2
clone_size: .
v_call: TRBV9
d_call: .
cdr3_nt: TGTGCCAGCAGCGGGCCAGGCTATGGCTACACCTTC
cdr3_aa: CASSGPGYGYTF

j_call: TRBJ1-2
clone_size: .
v_call: TRBV3-1/TRBV3-2
d_call: TRBD1
cdr3_nt: TGTGCCAGCAGCTATGGACAGGGGATCGACTATGGCTACACCTTC
cdr3_aa: CASSYGQGIDYGYTF

j_call: TRBJ1-6
clone_size: few
v_call: TRBV3-1/TRBV3-2
d_call: .
cdr3_nt: TGTGCCAGCAGCCAAGTTAGAAACAGTTCACCCCTCCACTTT
cdr3_aa: CASSQVRNSSPLHF

j_call: TRBJ2-2
clone_size: .
v_call: TRBV24-1
d_call: TRBD1
cdr3_nt: TGTGCCACCAGTGACCTGACAGGGGGCTACACCGGGGAGCTGTTTTTT
cdr3_aa: CATSDLTGGYTGELFF

j_call: TRBJ2-7
clone_size: once
v_call: TRBV7-6
d_call: .
cdr3_nt: TGTGCCAGCAGCTTACAAGGGGGTAAGGAGCAGTACTTC
cdr3_aa: CASSLQGGKEQYF

j_call: TRBJ2-3
clone_size: .
v_call: TRBV3-1/TRBV3-2
d_call: .
cdr3_nt: TGTGCCAGCCGATTTCGCGGGAACACAGATACGCAGTATTTT
cdr3_aa: CASRFRGNTDTQYF

j_call: TRBJ1-2
clone_size: .
v_call: TRBV5-1
d_call: TRBD1
cdr3_nt: TGCGCCAGCTCGACCTTACCGGGACAGGGTACCTATGGCTACACCTTC
cdr3_aa: CASSTLPGQGTYGYTF

j_call: TRBJ1-1
clone_size: .
v_call: TRBV6-5
d_call: .
cdr3_nt: TGTGCCAGCAGACCCGACAGCCTGAACACTGAAGCTTTCTTT
cdr3_aa: CASRPDSLNTEAFF

j_call: TRBJ1-2
clone_size: .
v_call: TRBV6-5
d_call: .
cdr3_nt: TGTGCCAGCAGTCGCATGCCTTGGGGCCAAGAGGGCTACACCTTC
cdr3_aa: CASSRMPWGQEGYTF

j_call: TRBJ1-3
clone_size: .
v_call: TRBV5-8
d_call: .
cdr3_nt: TGTGCCAGCAGCTTGGCTGGGACAACCCGTCACACCATATATTTT
cdr3_aa: CASSLAGTTRHTIYF

j_call: TRBJ2-5
clone_size: .
v_call: TRBV4-3
d_call: TRBD2
cdr3_nt: TGCGCCAGCAGCCAACTAGCGGGGGCAAACGAGGTGGAGACCCAGTACTTC
cdr3_aa: CASSQLAGANEVETQYF

j_call: TRBJ1-1
clone_size: .
v_call: TRBV18
d_call: .
cdr3_nt: TGTGCCAGCTCCCTCGACAGTGAAGCTTTCTTT
cdr3_aa: CASSLDSEAFF